These 28 T cell receptor beta chains originate from one sample sequenced in a study of CD8+ T cells in alopecia areata. Sorting relied on CD4, CD8alpha, NKG2D, NKG2ACE and other markers applied to pooled cutaneous lymph node cells. Extracted from the samples, RNA was reverse transcribed into cDNA to serve as the sequencing template. Profiled with immunoSEQ multiplex PCR; TCRdb holds only in-frame clones, not every one. Altogether about 270,000 clones were found in the sample, and no singletons occur. Sequencing was done on a sample of CD4+ T cells sorted from a lymph node. Every receptor here comes from a C3H/HeJ mouse with alopecia areata. The MHC haplotype recorded for the strain is H2-k.

With regard to this clone: Gene names and germline refer to mouse. The read comes to an end 4 residues before the CDR3 does, leaving the germline J gene to fill in the end. This chain links TRBV1 with TRBJ2-7; weak D call: TRBD2 (7 bases). Trimming shortened V by 1 base and J by 2 bases, and 9 bases separated the two germline ends. CDR1 and CDR2 from the germline V gene are NSQYPW and LRSPGD (reference sequence). The CDR3 is 14 residues long. CDR3 DNA (partial): TGCACCTGCAGTGCAGGGGGGGCCACCTAT. It codes for CTCSAGGATY. The complete CDR3 protein is CTCSAGGATYEQYF. Full variable domain (missing parts from reference TRBV1 and TRBJ2-7): VTLLEQNPRWRLVPRGQAVNLRCILKNSQYPWMSWYQQDLQKQLQWLFTLRSPGDKEVKSLPGADYLATRVTDTELRLQVANMSQGRTLYCTCSAGGATYEQYFGPGTRLTVL.

Points on this clone: All gene names here are mouse names. The read is 4 residues too short to cover the CDR3 end, so that end is filled in from the germline J gene. This chain uses TRBV1 with TRBJ2-5; 9 bases are shared with TRBD2. The V segment lost 5 bases and the J segment 3 bases; nucleotides outside the gene matches: 3. Germline V gene sequence: CDR1 NSQYPW, CDR2 LRSPGD (reference sequence). The CDR3 covers 14 residues. The sequenced CDR3 bases are TGCACCTGCAGTCGCGGGACTGGGCAAGAC. Translating gives CTCSRGTGQD. The whole CDR3 sequence reads CTCSRGTGQDTQYF.

With regard to this clone: Germline and genes: mouse. Read coverage stops 3 residues before the CDR3 terminus; the germline J gene supplies the remainder. The rearrangement joins TRBV4 to TRBJ1-6; 8 nucleotides agree with TRBD1. TRBJ1-6 is assigned to the ORF class and has an uncertain function. Germline V gene data show CDR1 as LGHDT and CDR2 as YNNKQL (reference sequence). The CDR3 loop spans 14 amino acids. Trimming at V came to 5 bases and at J to 8 bases, leaving 5 bases not matched to a gene. Here the CDR3 reads CASSAQGAYSPLYF. Incomplete CDR3 DNA: TGTGCCAGCAGCGCCCAGGGGGCGTATTCGCCC.

On this clone itself: The gene names here belong to mouse. The read ends 4 residues early relative to the CDR3; the germline J gene fills the gap. This chain links TRBV31 with TRBJ2-7; 13 nucleotides match TRBD2. This CDR3 comprises 14 residues. CDR1 is GKSSPN and CDR2 is SITVG in the germline V gene. CDR3 bases read: TGTGCCTGGAGACCGGGACTGGGGGGGGAT. Residues: CAWRPGLGGD. The full CDR3 protein is CAWRPGLGGDEQYF.

Of note for this clone: Mouse names are used for the genes. Read data end 3 residues before the CDR3 end; the end is taken from the germline J gene. The sample has other DNA sequences that encode this CDR3 too. This chain joins TRBV19 and TRBJ1-6; 10 bases fit TRBD1. Being an ORF, TRBJ1-6 has a function that is uncertain. J lost 0 bases, V lost 4 bases, and 4 bases had no gene match. The CDR3 covers 17 residues. CDR1 is FNHDT and CDR2 is SITEND in the germline V gene (reference sequence). The covered CDR3 bases are TGTGCCAGCAGTCCCGGGACAGGGGATTCCTATAATTCGCCC. Translated, it gives CASSPGTGDSYNSP. The whole CDR3 reads CASSPGTGDSYNSPLYF.

Of note for this clone: Gene names and germline match the mouse. The CDR3 end falls 3 residues outside the read, so it is completed with the germline J gene. V gene TRBV19 combines with J gene TRBJ1-6; D not resolved. TRBJ1-6 is sorted into the ORF group, with uncertain function. The germline gives CDR1 FNHDT, CDR2 SITEND (reference sequence). The CDR3 extends over 10 amino acids. The ends were cut back, 0 bases at V and 11 bases at J, with 0 bases in the middle. The CDR3 loop reads CASSIAPLYF. The DNA read from the CDR3 is TGTGCCAGCAGTATAGCGCCC.

As for this clone: The gene symbols are mouse symbols. The missing CDR3 end, 4 residues past where the read stops, is filled in from the germline J gene. The chain combines TRBV19 with TRBJ2-1; 7 nucleotides match TRBD2. The trim removed 2 bases at V and 5 bases at J, leaving 1 base unmatched. The V gene's germline CDR1 is FNHDT and CDR2 SITEND (reference sequence). The CDR3 is 13 amino acids. The sequenced part of the CDR3 DNA is TGTGCCAGCAGTATGGGGGGGGATGCT. It codes for CASSMGGDA. The whole CDR3 sequence reads CASSMGGDAEQFF.

For this clone: Genes and germline come from the mouse. Sequencing ends 4 residues short of the CDR3 end; the germline J gene provides the rest. This chain links TRBV13-1 with TRBJ2-7; 12 nucleotides line up with TRBD1. The CDR3 spans 14 residues. Germline V CDR1 and CDR2: NSHNY, SYGAGN. Partial CDR3 DNA: TGTGCCAGCAGTGCGGGACAGGGGGCCGAT. Translating it yields CASSAGQGAD. In full, the CDR3 is CASSAGQGADEQYF.

This clone has just a few counts. Genes here carry mouse names. The read is 4 residues too short to cover the CDR3 end, so that end is filled in from the germline J gene. This chain joins TRBV31 and TRBJ2-2; the D gene is possibly TRBD1 (7 bases). Germline CDR1 GKSSPN, CDR2 SITVG. The CDR3 is 15 residues long. Trimming shortened V by 0 bases and J by 4 bases, and 12 bases separated the two germline ends. CDR3 region: CAWSLEGAATGQLYF. Incomplete CDR3 DNA: TGTGCCTGGAGTCTAGAGGGGGCCGCCACCGGG.

Remarks on this clone: Gene names and germline match the mouse. The missing CDR3 end, 3 residues past where the read stops, is filled in from the germline J gene. The chain uses TRBV1 and TRBJ1-6, with no clear D. TRBJ1-6 is placed among ORFs of uncertain function. The germline V gene has CDR1 NSQYPW and CDR2 LRSPGD (reference sequence). The CDR3 totals 13 residues. V shed 2 bases and J shed 6 bases, with 5 bases lying between them. The CDR3: CTCSAQANSPLYF. Incomplete CDR3 DNA: TGCACCTGCAGTGCACAGGCTAATTCGCCC.

A few counts support this clone. Gene names and germline match the mouse. The sequence runs out 4 residues before the end of the CDR3; the remainder is reconstructed from the germline J gene. V is TRBV5 and J is TRBJ2-1; weak D call: TRBD1 (5 bases). CDR3 size: 16 residues. The germline V gene encodes CDR1 LGHNA and CDR2 YNLKQL (reference sequence). The V end was cut by 3 bases, the J end by 0 bases, with 12 bases between. The DNA read from the CDR3 is TGTGCCAGCAGCCACAGCCCCAGGGTTAACTATGCT. Amino acid sequence: CASSHSPRVNYA. The entire CDR3 is CASSHSPRVNYAEQFF.

This clone has only a few counts. It is unclear where the CDR3 begins or ends on the DNA, so no DNA is shown, and the CDR3 is as TCRdb lists it. Gene names and germline refer to mouse. This chain joins TRBV23 and TRBJ2-1; TRBD1 was called by the table and not checked on the DNA. Germline V gives CDR1 KGHTA, CDR2 FQNQQP. The CDR3 sequence runs 16 residues, both termini included. The CDR3 here is CAPAVNRRQSYAEQFF.

This clone was observed a handful of times. The gene names given are mouse names. The read ends 4 residues shy of where the CDR3 ends; the end is completed using the germline J gene. The rearrangement joins TRBV5 to TRBJ2-7, with 7 bases matching TRBD2. Germline CDR1 and CDR2: LGHNA and YNLKQL (reference sequence). This CDR3 contains 15 residues. After removal of 2 bases from V and 0 bases from J, the junction contained 4 bases not matched to a gene. The sequenced CDR3 bases are TGTGCCAGCAGCCAACTCTGGGGGAGCTCCTAT. This gives the protein CASSQLWGSSY. The entire CDR3 sequence reads CASSQLWGSSYEQYF.

A word on this clone: Gene names are the mouse ones. The read finishes 4 residues shy of the CDR3 end, and the germline J gene is used to complete it. This same CDR3 is encoded by further DNA sequences in the sample. The rearrangement links TRBV1 to TRBJ2-1; a weak D match, TRBD1 (5 bases). Trimming left V 3 bases short and J 4 bases short, with 7 bases between. CDR1 is NSQYPW and CDR2 is LRSPGD in the germline V gene (reference sequence). The CDR3 loop spans 13 amino acids. CDR3 region: CTCSARGYAEQFF. The sequenced part of the CDR3 DNA is TGCACCTGCAGTGCTAGGGGATATGCT.

This clone appeared a few times. Germline and genes: mouse. Read data end 4 residues before the CDR3 end; the end is taken from the germline J gene. This chain uses TRBV17 with TRBJ2-5; TRBD2 aligns across 11 bases. The CDR3 is 15 amino acids. V was pared by 8 bases and J by 2 bases, with 6 bases of the junction left unmatched. Germline CDR1 and CDR2: MNHDT and YYDKIL. The part of the CDR3 DNA that was read is TGTGCTAGCGGCCGGGACTGGGGGTCCCAAGAC. It specifies CASGRDWGSQD. The entire CDR3 sequence reads CASGRDWGSQDTQYF.

On this clone: The gene names here belong to mouse. The read finishes 4 residues shy of the CDR3 end, and the germline J gene is used to complete it. The genes are TRBV13-3 and TRBJ2-1, with 8 positions matching TRBD1. The CDR3 has 15 amino acids. The germline CDR1 and CDR2 sequences are NNHDY and SYVADS. The ends lost 5 bases at V and 2 bases at J; junction bases unmatched: 6. The sequenced part of the CDR3 DNA is TGTGCCAGCAGCCGGACAGGGAGGGACTATGCT. This gives the protein CASSRTGRDYA. The whole CDR3 reads CASSRTGRDYAEQFF.

As to this clone: The gene symbols are mouse symbols. The CDR3 end is not reached by the read, which stops 4 residues before it; the germline J gene fills it in. Other DNA sequences in this specimen translate into the identical CDR3. The chain uses TRBV13-2 and TRBJ1-2; D is uncertain. CDR3 size: 12 residues. V lost 5 bases and J 2 bases, leaving 7 bases between the germline ends. CDR1 and CDR2 from the germline V gene are NNHNN and SYGAGS (reference sequence). CDR3 DNA, as far as it was read: TGTGCCAGCGGGAAACAGAACTCC. Translated, it gives CASGKQNS. The full CDR3 protein is CASGKQNSDYTF.

The sample holds a few counts of this clone. Gene names and germline match the mouse. CDR3 bases read: TGTGCCAGCGGTGATGACAGGGAAGAC. It codes for CASGDDRED. The whole CDR3 protein reads CASGDDREDTQYF. The V call is TRBV13-2, the J call TRBJ2-5; a possible D gene is TRBD1 (6 bases). The sequenced fragment ends 4 residues before the CDR3 boundary, so the rest is inferred from the germline J gene. CDR1 and CDR2 (germline): NNHNN, SYGAGS (reference sequence). There are 13 residues in the CDR3.

A few counts support this clone. Gene and germline names: mouse. The sequenced part of the CDR3 DNA is TGCACCTGCAGTGGGGGACAGGGGGCAGGGGACTATGCT. This sequence encodes CTCSGGQGAGDYA. The whole CDR3 region reads CTCSGGQGAGDYAEQFF. The chain combines TRBV1 with TRBJ2-1, with TRBD1 matching over 12 bases. The read terminates 4 residues ahead of where the CDR3 ends, so the germline J gene completes it. CDR1 is NSQYPW, CDR2 LRSPGD, per germline (reference sequence). This CDR3 contains 17 residues. Germline trimming cut 4 bases from V and 2 bases from J; bases unmatched to any gene: 6. Combining the CDR3 with reference TRBV1 and TRBJ2-1 gives the whole variable domain VTLLEQNPRWRLVPRGQAVNLRCILKNSQYPWMSWYQQDLQKQLQWLFTLRSPGDKEVKSLPGADYLATRVTDTELRLQVANMSQGRTLYCTCSGGQGAGDYAEQFFGPGTRLTVL.

On this clone: Gene names and germline match the mouse. From the germline J gene comes the end of the CDR3, since the read stops 4 residues before it. The rearrangement joins TRBV19 to TRBJ2-1, with a weak D call TRBD1 (6 bases). The V gene's germline CDR1 is FNHDT and CDR2 SITEND (reference sequence). The CDR3 is made up of 13 amino acids. V was cut by 5 bases and J by 3 bases, with 9 bases left in between. The part of the CDR3 DNA that was read is TGTGCCAGCAGGGACAGTCTCTATGCT. Translated, it gives CASRDSLYA. The CDR3, in full, reads CASRDSLYAEQFF.

This clone was seen more than once but under ten times. Gene names are the mouse ones. The CDR3 end falls 4 residues outside the read, so it is completed with the germline J gene. The J gene is TRBJ2-4, the V gene TRBV1; 8 bases match TRBD2. The CDR3 spans 15 residues. The germline CDR1 and CDR2 sequences are NSQYPW and LRSPGD (reference sequence). CDR3 amino acids: CTCSADPGGINTLYF. The sequenced part of the CDR3 DNA is TGCACCTGCAGTGCAGATCCTGGGGGGATAAAC. The full variable domain, in which reference TRBV1 and TRBJ2-4 provide the parts outside the CDR3, is VTLLEQNPRWRLVPRGQAVNLRCILKNSQYPWMSWYQQDLQKQLQWLFTLRSPGDKEVKSLPGADYLATRVTDTELRLQVANMSQGRTLYCTCSADPGGINTLYFGAGTRLSVL.

This clone showed up just a few times. Germline and genes here are mouse. The read is 4 residues too short to cover the CDR3 end, so that end is filled in from the germline J gene. Additional DNA sequences in this sample encode the identical CDR3. The J gene is TRBJ2-1, the V gene TRBV1; possible D gene TRBD2, 6 bases. The length of the CDR3 is 16 residues. V lost 0 bases and J 1 base, leaving 10 bases between the germline ends. Germline CDR1 is NSQYPW and CDR2 is LRSPGD (reference sequence). CDR3 DNA (partial): TGCACCTGCAGTGCAGATCTCGGGGGGAACTATGCT. Protein sequence: CTCSADLGGNYA. The whole CDR3 protein reads CTCSADLGGNYAEQFF.

This clone was counted only a few times. The genes are named according to mouse. The CDR3 end falls 4 residues outside the read, so it is completed with the germline J gene. The chain has TRBV13-3 and TRBJ2-1; 11 positions agree with TRBD2. With V trimmed by 4 bases and J by 3 bases, 3 bases remained unmatched. The CDR3 length is 15 residues. Per the germline V gene, CDR1 is NNHDY and CDR2 is SYVADS. The part of the CDR3 DNA that was read is TGTGCCAGCAGTTTCGACTGGGGGGGCTATGCT. As protein: CASSFDWGGYA. The entire CDR3 protein reads CASSFDWGGYAEQFF.

This clone was picked up a small number of times. Any gene name here is a mouse gene name. With the read ending 4 residues before the CDR3 end, the germline J gene is used to fill in that end. The sample holds other DNA sequences that translate to the same CDR3. This chain joins TRBV13-1 and TRBJ2-5; maybe TRBD1 (5 bases). Germline lookup yields CDR1 NSHNY and CDR2 SYGAGN. The CDR3 has 14 amino acids. Trimming shortened V by 1 base and J by 3 bases, and 9 bases separated the two germline ends. The sequenced part of the CDR3 DNA is TGTGCCAGCAGTGATAAAGGACAACAAGAC. Protein product: CASSDKGQQD. The full CDR3 is CASSDKGQQDTQYF.

Concerning this clone itself: Mouse gene names and germline throughout. The observed sequence ends 4 residues before the CDR3 terminus, with the missing tail filled in from the germline J gene. This chain uses TRBV19 with TRBJ2-3; TRBD1 is a possible D gene (5 bases). Germline CDR1 is FNHDT and CDR2 is SITEND (reference sequence). The CDR3 totals 15 residues. The V and J ends lost 4 bases and 1 base respectively, with 13 bases between them. CDR3 DNA, as far as it was read: TGTGCCAGCAGTTTACTCAGGGAAGGTGCAGAA. It specifies CASSLLREGAE. The complete CDR3 protein is CASSLLREGAETLYF.

This clone was picked up a small number of times. The gene names given are mouse names. The CDR3 end is not reached by the read, which stops 4 residues before it; the germline J gene fills it in. This rearrangement joins TRBV17 to TRBJ2-5, with D possibly being TRBD1 (6 bases). CDR3 length: 14 residues. Germline lookup yields CDR1 MNHDT and CDR2 YYDKIL. The CDR3 bases that were read are TGTGCTAGCAGTAGTGGCGGGACATTAGAC. Its protein is CASSSGGTLD. The CDR3 as a whole reads CASSSGGTLDTQYF.

Comment on this clone: Gene names and germline refer to mouse. The CDR3 is cut off 3 residues early in the read; its end comes from the germline J gene. This chain connects TRBV13-1 to TRBJ1-6, with 8 bases identical to TRBD1. TRBJ1-6 qualifies as an ORF whose function is uncertain. CDR1 and CDR2 (germline): NSHNY, SYGAGN. The length of the CDR3 is 15 residues. V lost 3 bases, J lost 3 bases, and 2 bases stayed unmatched. The CDR3 protein is CASSAGTGYNSPLYF. The CDR3 bases that were read are TGTGCCAGCAGTGCCGGGACAGGCTATAATTCGCCC.

This clone appeared a few times. The listed genes are named as in mouse. Distinct nucleotide sequences in the sample also encode this CDR3. The sequenced CDR3 bases are TGCACCTGCAGTGGGGGACTGAACTATGCT. It yields the protein CTCSGGLNYA. Given in full, the CDR3 is CTCSGGLNYAEQFF. The chain recombines TRBV1 with TRBJ2-1; 7 nucleotides agree with TRBD2. The CDR3 is cut off 4 residues early in the read; its end comes from the germline J gene. Germline V gene data show CDR1 as NSQYPW and CDR2 as LRSPGD (reference sequence). J gave up 1 base and V 4 bases, and 1 base lay outside the gene matches. This CDR3 contains 14 residues.